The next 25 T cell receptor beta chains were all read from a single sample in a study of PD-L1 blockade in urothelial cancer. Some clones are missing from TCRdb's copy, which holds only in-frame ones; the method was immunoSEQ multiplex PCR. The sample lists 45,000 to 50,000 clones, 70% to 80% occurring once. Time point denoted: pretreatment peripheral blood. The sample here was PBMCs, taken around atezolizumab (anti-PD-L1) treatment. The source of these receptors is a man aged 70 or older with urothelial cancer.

For the CDR3, the DNA is TGTGCCAGCAGTTTATTAGCCTCCACCGGGGAGCTGTTTTTT. Translation: CASSLLASTGELFF. The rearrangement joins TRBV27 to TRBJ2-2; D gene unclear. CDR3 length equals 14 residues. V shed 1 base and J shed 4 bases, with 7 bases lying between them. CDR1 is MNHEY and CDR2 is SMNVEV in the germline V gene (reference sequence).

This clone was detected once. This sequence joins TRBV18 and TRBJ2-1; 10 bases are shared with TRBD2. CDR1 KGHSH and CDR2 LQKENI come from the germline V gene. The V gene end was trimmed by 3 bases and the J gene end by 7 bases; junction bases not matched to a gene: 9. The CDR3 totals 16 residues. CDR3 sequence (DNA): TGTGCCAGCTCACCCCGGCTAGCGGGAGCTTCGAATGAGCAGTTCTTC. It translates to CASSPRLAGASNEQFF.

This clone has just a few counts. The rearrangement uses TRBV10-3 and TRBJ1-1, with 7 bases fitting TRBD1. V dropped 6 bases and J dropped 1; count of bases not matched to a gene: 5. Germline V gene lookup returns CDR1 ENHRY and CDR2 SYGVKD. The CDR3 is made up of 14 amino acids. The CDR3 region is CAIRGQSQNTEAFF. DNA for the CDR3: TGTGCCATCAGGGGACAGAGCCAGAACACTGAAGCTTTCTTT.

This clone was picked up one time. CDR3 protein: CASSQERRRASGGTDTQYF. In DNA, the CDR3 is TGCGCCAGCAGCCAAGAACGAAGGCGAGCTAGCGGGGGCACAGATACGCAGTATTTT. The chain links TRBV4-1 to TRBJ2-3; 9 bases match TRBD2. CDR1 is MGHRA, CDR2 YSYEKL, per germline. This CDR3 comprises 19 residues. V was clipped by 0 bases and J by 1 base; unmatched bases: 11.

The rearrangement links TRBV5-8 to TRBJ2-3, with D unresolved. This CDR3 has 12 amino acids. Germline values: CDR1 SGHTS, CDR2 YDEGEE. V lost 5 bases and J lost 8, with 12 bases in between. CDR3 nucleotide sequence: TGTGCCAGCAGGCCGGAGTCGGGTACGCAGTATTTT. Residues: CASRPESGTQYF.

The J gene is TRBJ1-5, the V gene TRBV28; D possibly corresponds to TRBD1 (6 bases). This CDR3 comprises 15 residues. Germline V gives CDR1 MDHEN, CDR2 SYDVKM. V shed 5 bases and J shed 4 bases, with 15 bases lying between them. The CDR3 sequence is CASSEPGHRNQPQHF. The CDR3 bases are TGTGCCAGCAGTGAACCGGGACACCGAAATCAGCCCCAGCATTTT.

This CDR3 reads CAWGGEGGFEKLFF. In nucleotides, the CDR3 is TGTGCCTGGGGGGGTGAAGGGGGCTTTGAAAAACTGTTTTTT. This chain connects TRBV30 to TRBJ1-4; 7 positions agree with TRBD1. The V gene end was trimmed by 5 bases and the J gene end by 7 bases; junction bases not matched to a gene: 10. There are 14 residues in the CDR3. Germline V gives CDR1 GTSNPN, CDR2 SVGIG (reference sequence).

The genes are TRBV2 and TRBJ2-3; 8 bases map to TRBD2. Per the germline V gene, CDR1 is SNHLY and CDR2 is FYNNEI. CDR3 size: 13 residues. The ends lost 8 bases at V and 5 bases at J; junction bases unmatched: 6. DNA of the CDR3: TGTGCCAGCCGAGCGGGAGAGGAAGATACGCAGTATTTT. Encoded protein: CASRAGEEDTQYF.

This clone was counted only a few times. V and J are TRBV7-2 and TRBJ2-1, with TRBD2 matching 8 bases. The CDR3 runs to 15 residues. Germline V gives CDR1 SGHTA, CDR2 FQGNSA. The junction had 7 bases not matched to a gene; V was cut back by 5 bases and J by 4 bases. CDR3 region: CASSESGSYYNEQFF. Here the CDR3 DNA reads TGTGCCAGCAGCGAAAGCGGGAGTTATTACAATGAGCAGTTCTTC. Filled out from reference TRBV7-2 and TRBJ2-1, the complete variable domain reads GAGVSQSPSNKVTEKGKDVELRCDPISGHTALYWYRQSLGQGLEFLIYFQGNSAPDKSGLPSDRFSAERTGGSVSTLTIQRTQQEDSAVYLCASSESGSYYNEQFFGPGTRLTVL.

DNA of the CDR3: TGCGCCAGCAGCCAACTTACAGGGGCCACTGAAGCTTTCTTT. Encoded protein: CASSQLTGATEAFF. The chain has TRBV4-1 and TRBJ1-1; 7 nucleotides match TRBD1. The CDR3 runs 14 residues. The J segment lost 4 bases and the V segment lost 2 bases, leaving 4 bases of the junction unmatched. Germline V gene sequence: CDR1 MGHRA, CDR2 YSYEKL.

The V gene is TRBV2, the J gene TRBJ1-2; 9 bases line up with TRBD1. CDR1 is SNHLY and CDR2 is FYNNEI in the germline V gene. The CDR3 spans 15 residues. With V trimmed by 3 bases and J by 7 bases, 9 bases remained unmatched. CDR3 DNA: TGTGCCAGCAGTGAGACCGTTACAGGGGGCGGTGGCTACACCTTC. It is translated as CASSETVTGGGGYTF.

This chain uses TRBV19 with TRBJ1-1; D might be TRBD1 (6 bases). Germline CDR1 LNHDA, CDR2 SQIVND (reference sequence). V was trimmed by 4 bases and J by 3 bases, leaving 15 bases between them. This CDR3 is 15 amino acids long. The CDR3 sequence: CASSKSPTGYTEAFF. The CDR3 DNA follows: TGTGCCAGTAGTAAATCTCCTACAGGGTACACTGAAGCTTTCTTT.

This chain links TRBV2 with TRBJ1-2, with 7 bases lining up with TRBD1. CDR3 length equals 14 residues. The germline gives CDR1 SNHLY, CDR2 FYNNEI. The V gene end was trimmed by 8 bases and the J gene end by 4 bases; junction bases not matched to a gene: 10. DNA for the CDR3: TGTGCCAGCGGGAAGACAGGGATAGTCTATGGCTACACCTTC. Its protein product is CASGKTGIVYGYTF. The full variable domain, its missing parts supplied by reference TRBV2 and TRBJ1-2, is EPEVTQTPSHQVTQMGQEVILRCVPISNHLYFYWYRQILGQKVEFLVSFYNNEISEKSEIFDDQFSVERPDGSNFTLKIRSTKLEDSAMYFCASGKTGIVYGYTFGSGTRLTVV.

CDR3 sequence (DNA): TGCGCCAGCAGCTTGTTAGACAGCGCCTACAATGAGCAGTTCTTC. Residues: CASSLLDSAYNEQFF. J is TRBJ2-1 and V is TRBV5-1, with D perhaps TRBD1 (5 bases). The V gene lost 1 base and the J gene lost 2 bases, with 10 bases spanning the gap. The CDR3 sequence is 15 residues long. Germline V gives CDR1 SGHRS, CDR2 YFSETQ.

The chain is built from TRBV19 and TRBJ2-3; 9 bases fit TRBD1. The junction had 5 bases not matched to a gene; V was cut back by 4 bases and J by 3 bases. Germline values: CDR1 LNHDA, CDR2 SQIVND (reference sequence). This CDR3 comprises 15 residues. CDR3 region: CASSSKQGATDTQYF. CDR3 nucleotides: TGTGCCAGTAGTAGCAAACAGGGGGCTACAGATACGCAGTATTTT.

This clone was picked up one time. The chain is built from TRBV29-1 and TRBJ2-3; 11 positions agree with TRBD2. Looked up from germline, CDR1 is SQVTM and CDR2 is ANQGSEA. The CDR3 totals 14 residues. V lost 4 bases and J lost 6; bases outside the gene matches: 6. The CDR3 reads CSVVWASGRDTQYF. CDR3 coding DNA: TGCAGCGTTGTCTGGGCTAGCGGGAGGGATACGCAGTATTTT.

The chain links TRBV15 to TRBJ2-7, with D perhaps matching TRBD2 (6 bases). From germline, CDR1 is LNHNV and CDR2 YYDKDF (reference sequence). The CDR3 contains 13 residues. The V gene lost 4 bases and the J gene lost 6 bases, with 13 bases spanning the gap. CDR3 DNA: TGTGCCACCAGCACGCTAGCGACCCTCGAGCAGTACTTC. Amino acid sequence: CATSTLATLEQYF.

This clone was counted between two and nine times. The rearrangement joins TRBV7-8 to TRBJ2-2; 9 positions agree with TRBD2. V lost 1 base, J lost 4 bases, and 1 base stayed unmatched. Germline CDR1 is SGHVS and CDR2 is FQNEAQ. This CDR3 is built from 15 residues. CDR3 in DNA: TGTGCCAGCAGCTTAGGCGGGAGGGCCACCGGGGAGCTGTTTTTT. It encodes CASSLGGRATGELFF.

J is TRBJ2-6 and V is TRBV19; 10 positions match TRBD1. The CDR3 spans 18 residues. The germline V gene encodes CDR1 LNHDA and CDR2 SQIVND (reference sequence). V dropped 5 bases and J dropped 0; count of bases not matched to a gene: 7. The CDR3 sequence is CASSLGTGVPSGANVLTF. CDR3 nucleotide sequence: TGTGCCAGTAGTCTTGGGACAGGGGTGCCCTCTGGGGCCAACGTCCTGACTTTC.

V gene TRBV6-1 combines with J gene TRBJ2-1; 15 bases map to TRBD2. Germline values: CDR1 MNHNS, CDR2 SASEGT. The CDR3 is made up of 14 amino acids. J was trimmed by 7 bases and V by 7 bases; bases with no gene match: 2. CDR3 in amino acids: CASTGLAGGNEQFF. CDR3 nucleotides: TGTGCCAGCACCGGACTAGCGGGAGGGAATGAGCAGTTCTTC.

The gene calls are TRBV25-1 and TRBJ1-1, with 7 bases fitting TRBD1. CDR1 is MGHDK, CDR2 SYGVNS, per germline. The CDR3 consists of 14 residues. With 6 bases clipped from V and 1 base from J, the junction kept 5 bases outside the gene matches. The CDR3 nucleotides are TGTGCCAGCAGGCCACAGGGGCAGAACACTGAAGCTTTCTTT. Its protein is CASRPQGQNTEAFF.

The CDR3 sequence is CASSLFGTGNSYEQYF. As DNA, the CDR3 is TGTGCCAGCAGCCTATTCGGGACAGGGAATTCCTACGAGCAGTACTTC. The J gene is TRBJ2-7, the V gene TRBV7-9, with 9 nucleotides matching TRBD1. The CDR3 runs 16 residues. Germline values: CDR1 SEHNR, CDR2 FQNEAQ (reference sequence). V trimming: 5 bases; J trimming: 1 base; junction bases outside the gene matches: 9. Using reference TRBV7-9 and TRBJ2-7 for the parts outside the CDR3, the full variable domain is DTGVSQNPRHKITKRGQNVTFRCDPISEHNRLYWYRQTLGQGPEFLTYFQNEAQLEKSRLLSDRFSAERPKGSFSTLEIQRTEQGDSAMYLCASSLFGTGNSYEQYFGPGTRLTVT.

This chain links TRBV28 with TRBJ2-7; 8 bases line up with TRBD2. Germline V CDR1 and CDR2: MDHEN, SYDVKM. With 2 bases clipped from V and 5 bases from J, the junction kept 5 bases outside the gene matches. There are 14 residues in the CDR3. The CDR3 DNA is TGTGCCAGCAGTTTACCTTCGGGGGGGGACGAGCAGTACTTC. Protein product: CASSLPSGGDEQYF.

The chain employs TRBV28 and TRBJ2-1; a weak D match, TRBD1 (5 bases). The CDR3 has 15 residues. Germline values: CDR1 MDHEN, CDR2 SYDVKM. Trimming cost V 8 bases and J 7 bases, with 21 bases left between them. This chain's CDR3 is CASGGQPPGANEQFF. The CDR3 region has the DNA TGTGCCAGCGGTGGTCAACCCCCTGGGGCGAATGAGCAGTTCTTC.

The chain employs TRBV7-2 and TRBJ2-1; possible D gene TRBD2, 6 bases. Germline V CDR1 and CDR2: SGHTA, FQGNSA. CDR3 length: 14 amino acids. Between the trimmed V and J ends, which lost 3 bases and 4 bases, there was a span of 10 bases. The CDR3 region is CASSFRRDYNEQFF. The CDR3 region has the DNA TGTGCCAGCAGCTTTAGGCGGGATTACAATGAGCAGTTCTTC.